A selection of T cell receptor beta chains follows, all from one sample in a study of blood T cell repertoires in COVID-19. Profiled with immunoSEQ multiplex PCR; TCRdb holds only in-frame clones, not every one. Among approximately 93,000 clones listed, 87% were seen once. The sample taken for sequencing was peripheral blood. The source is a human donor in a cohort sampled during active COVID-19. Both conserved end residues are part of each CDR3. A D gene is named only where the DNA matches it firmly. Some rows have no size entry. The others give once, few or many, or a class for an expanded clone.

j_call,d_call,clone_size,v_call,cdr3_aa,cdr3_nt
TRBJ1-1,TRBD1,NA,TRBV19,CASSPWTGRPTEAFF,TGTGCCAGTAGTCCCTGGACAGGGAGGCCCACTGAAGCTTTCTTT
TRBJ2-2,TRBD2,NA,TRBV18,CASSPGLDYTGELFF,TGTGCCAGCTCACCTGGACTAGACTACACCGGGGAGCTGTTTTTT
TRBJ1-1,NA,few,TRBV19,CASSTQVWTEAFF,TGTGCCAGTAGTACACAGGTTTGGACTGAAGCTTTCTTT
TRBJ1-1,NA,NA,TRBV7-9,CASRLTGGTEAFF,TGTGCCAGCCGGCTAACGGGGGGCACTGAAGCTTTCTTT
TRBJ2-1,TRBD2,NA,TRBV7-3,CASSLGLGGNEQFF,TGTGCCAGCAGCTTGGGACTAGGGGGCAATGAGCAGTTCTTC
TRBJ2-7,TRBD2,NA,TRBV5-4,CASSVGTSGTYEQYF,TGTGCCAGCAGCGTAGGGACTAGCGGGACCTACGAGCAGTACTTC
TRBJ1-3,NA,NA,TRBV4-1,CASSQVSGEYGNTIYF,TGCGCCAGCAGCCAAGTCTCAGGGGAATATGGAAACACCATATATTTT
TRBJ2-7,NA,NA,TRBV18,CASSPLNSVTYEQYF,TGTGCCAGCTCACCATTAAATTCTGTTACCTACGAGCAGTACTTC
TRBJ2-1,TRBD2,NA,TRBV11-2,CASSSPLAGDYEQFF,TGTGCTAGCAGCTCCCCCCTAGCGGGAGATTATGAGCAGTTCTTC
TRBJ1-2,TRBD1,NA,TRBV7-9,CASSPGQGVNYGYTF,TGTGCCAGCAGCCCTGGACAGGGCGTTAATTATGGCTACACCTTC
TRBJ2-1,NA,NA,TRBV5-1,CASSPGGPGSYNEQFF,TGCGCCAGCAGCCCGGGCGGGCCGGGGTCCTACAATGAGCAGTTCTTC
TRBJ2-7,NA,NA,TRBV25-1,CASNLRVRQSYEQYF,TGTGCCAGCAACCTTAGAGTGCGGCAGTCCTACGAGCAGTACTTC
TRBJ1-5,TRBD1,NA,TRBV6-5,CASRRDRSSNQPQHF,TGTGCCAGCCGTAGGGACAGATCTAGCAATCAGCCCCAGCATTTT
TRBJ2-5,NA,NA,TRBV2,CASTRLPSRSQETQYF,TGTGCCAGCACTAGACTACCCTCGCGGAGTCAAGAGACCCAGTACTTC
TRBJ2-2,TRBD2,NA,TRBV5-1,CASKRTSGLAGDTGELFF,TGCGCCAGCAAAAGAACCTCGGGACTAGCGGGAGATACCGGGGAGCTGTTTTTT
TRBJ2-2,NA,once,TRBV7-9,CASSSPGSGDTGELFF,TGTGCCAGCAGCTCTCCGGGTAGCGGTGACACCGGGGAGCTGTTTTTT
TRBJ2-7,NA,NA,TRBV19,CASSLPSTSSGEQYF,TGTGCCAGTAGCCTGCCCTCTACTAGCTCCGGGGAGCAGTACTTC
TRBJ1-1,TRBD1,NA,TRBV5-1,CASSLTGTGGGRTEAFF,TGCGCCAGCAGCTTAACCGGGACAGGGGGCGGGAGGACTGAAGCTTTCTTT
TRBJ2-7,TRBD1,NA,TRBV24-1,CATSGTTGQGDYEQYF,TGTGCCACCAGTGGGACTACAGGACAGGGGGACTACGAGCAGTACTTC
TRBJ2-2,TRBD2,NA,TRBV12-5,CASGLWSGTNTGELFF,TGTGCTAGTGGTTTATGGAGCGGGACGAACACCGGGGAGCTGTTTTTT
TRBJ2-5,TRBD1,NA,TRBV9,CASSPGRERTGQETQYF,TGTGCCAGCAGCCCCGGTAGAGAGAGGACAGGGCAAGAGACCCAGTACTTC
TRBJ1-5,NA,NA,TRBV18,CASSPGREQPQHF,TGTGCCAGCTCACCAGGGAGGGAACAGCCCCAGCATTTT
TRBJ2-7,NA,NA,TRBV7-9,CASSRRKDEQYF,TGTGCCAGCAGTCGGAGAAAGGACGAGCAGTACTTC
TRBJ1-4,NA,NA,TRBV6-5,CASRHWGVDEKLFF,TGTGCCAGCAGGCATTGGGGGGTGGATGAAAAACTGTTTTTT
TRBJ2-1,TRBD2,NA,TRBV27,CASSPRASGRYNEQFF,TGTGCCAGCAGTCCCAGGGCTAGCGGGCGGTACAATGAGCAGTTCTTC
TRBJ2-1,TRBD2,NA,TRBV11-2,CASSPRLAGVYNEQFF,TGTGCCAGCAGTCCCAGACTAGCGGGAGTCTACAATGAGCAGTTCTTC
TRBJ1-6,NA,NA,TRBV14,CASSQEPGNSPLHF,TGTGCCAGCAGCCAAGAACCCGGTAATTCACCCCTCCACTTT
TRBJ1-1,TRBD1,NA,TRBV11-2,CASSIPKFRGMNTEAFF,TGTGCCAGCAGCATCCCTAAATTCAGGGGGATGAACACTGAAGCTTTCTTT
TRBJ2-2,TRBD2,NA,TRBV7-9,CASSFGLAGANTGELFF,TGTGCCAGCAGCTTCGGACTAGCGGGGGCGAACACCGGGGAGCTGTTTTTT
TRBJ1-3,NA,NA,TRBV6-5,CASGTVSSGNTIYF,TGTGCCAGTGGTACAGTGAGCTCTGGAAACACCATATATTTT
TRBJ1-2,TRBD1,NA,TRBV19,CASNLGTGNDYGYTF,TGTGCCAGTAACCTAGGGACAGGGAATGATTATGGCTACACCTTC
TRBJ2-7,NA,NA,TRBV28,CASTPLVGSYEQYF,TGTGCCAGCACCCCCCTAGTCGGATCCTACGAGCAGTACTTC
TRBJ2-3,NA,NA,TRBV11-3,CASSPGRGGVTQYF,TGTGCCAGCAGCCCCGGACGTGGGGGCGTTACGCAGTATTTT
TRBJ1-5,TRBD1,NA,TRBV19,CASSGTGGNQPQHF,TGTGCCAGTAGTGGGACAGGGGGCAATCAGCCCCAGCATTTT
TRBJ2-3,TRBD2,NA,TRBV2,CASSQAGGPTDTQYF,TGTGCCAGCAGTCAAGCGGGAGGGCCAACAGATACGCAGTATTTT
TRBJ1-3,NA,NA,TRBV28,CASTIRSTGNTIYF,TGTGCCAGCACCATCCGGAGTACTGGAAACACCATATATTTT